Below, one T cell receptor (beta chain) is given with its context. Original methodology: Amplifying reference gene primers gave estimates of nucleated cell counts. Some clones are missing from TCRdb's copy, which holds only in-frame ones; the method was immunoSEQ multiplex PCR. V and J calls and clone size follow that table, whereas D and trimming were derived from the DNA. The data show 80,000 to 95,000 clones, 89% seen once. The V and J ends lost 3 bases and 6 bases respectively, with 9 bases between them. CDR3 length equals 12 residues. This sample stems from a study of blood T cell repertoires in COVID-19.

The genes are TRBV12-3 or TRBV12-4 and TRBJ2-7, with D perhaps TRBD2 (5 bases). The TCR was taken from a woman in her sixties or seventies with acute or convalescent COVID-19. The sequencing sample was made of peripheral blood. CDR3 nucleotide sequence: TGTGCCAGCAGTTTTTCGGCGGGCGAGCAGTACGTC. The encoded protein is CASSFSAGEQYV.